This T cell receptor (beta chain) appears in the sequencing data of a study of T cells in localized non-small cell lung cancer. Study-wide results and caveats: Sequencing involved a lone tumor region, leaving heterogeneity possible. Appearances in adjacent lung were noted for a median approximately 52 of the top 100 tumor clones.

Some clones are missing from TCRdb's copy, which holds only in-frame ones; the method was immunoSEQ multiplex PCR. The sample has 25,000 to 35,000 clones, approximately 90% seen once; the top ten hold under 7%. To note about this clone: What it binds is not known.

Looked up from germline, CDR1 is SGHTA and CDR2 is FQGNSA. Trimming removed 1 base at V and 14 bases at J, with 13 bases between. The CDR3 has 12 amino acids. The TCR was taken from a male donor aged 60 or older with stage I lung adenocarcinoma. The genes are TRBV7-2 and TRBJ2-3; no definite D call. The sample was peripheral blood, taken before any cancer treatment. CDR3 sequence reads: CASSLEGRPGYF. CDR3 sequence (DNA): TGTGCCAGCAGCTTAGAGGGCAGACCAGGGTATTTT.